Ten or more counts support the clone carrying this TCR beta chain. The germline V gene has CDR1 SGHTA and CDR2 FQGNSA. Germline trimming cut 5 bases from V and 5 bases from J; bases unmatched to any gene: 9. This CDR3 has 16 residues. It was RNA transcripts that yielded the amplified TCR beta CDR3 regions. During a first-round RT-PCR of the TCR CDR3, the HTBI primer set was used. MiXCR was run by TCRdb on the multiplex PCR reads, yielding one entry per CDR3 protein. Here the sample spans fewer than 500,000 distinct CDR3 sequences, about 15% being singletons. The data are from a study of T cells in Graves' hyperthyroidism and ophthalmopathy. Disease duration was under 3 months in the ophthalmopathy patients, who also had a Clinical Activity Score of at least 3 and a NOSPECS grade of at least 4.

The sequenced sample was blood. The receptor was isolated from a man younger than 35 with Graves' ophthalmopathy. V usage is TRBV7-2 and J usage is TRBJ2-2; TRBD1 matches at 9 bases. Here the CDR3 DNA reads TGTGCCAGCAGCAGAATCGGGACAGGGAAAACCGGGGAGCTGTTTTTT. It is translated as CASSRIGTGKTGELFF.